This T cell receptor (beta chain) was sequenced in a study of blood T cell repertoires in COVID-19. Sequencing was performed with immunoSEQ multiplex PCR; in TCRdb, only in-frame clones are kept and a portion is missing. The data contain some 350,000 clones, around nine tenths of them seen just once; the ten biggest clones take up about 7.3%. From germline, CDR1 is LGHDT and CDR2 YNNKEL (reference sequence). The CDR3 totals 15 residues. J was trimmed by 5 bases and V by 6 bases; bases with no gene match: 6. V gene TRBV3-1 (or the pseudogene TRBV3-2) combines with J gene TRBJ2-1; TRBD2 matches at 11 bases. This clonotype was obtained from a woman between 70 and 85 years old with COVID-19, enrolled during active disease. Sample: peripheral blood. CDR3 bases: TGTGCCAGCAGTCCGGGACTAGCGGCCCACAATGAGCAGTTCTTC. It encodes CASSPGLAAHNEQFF.